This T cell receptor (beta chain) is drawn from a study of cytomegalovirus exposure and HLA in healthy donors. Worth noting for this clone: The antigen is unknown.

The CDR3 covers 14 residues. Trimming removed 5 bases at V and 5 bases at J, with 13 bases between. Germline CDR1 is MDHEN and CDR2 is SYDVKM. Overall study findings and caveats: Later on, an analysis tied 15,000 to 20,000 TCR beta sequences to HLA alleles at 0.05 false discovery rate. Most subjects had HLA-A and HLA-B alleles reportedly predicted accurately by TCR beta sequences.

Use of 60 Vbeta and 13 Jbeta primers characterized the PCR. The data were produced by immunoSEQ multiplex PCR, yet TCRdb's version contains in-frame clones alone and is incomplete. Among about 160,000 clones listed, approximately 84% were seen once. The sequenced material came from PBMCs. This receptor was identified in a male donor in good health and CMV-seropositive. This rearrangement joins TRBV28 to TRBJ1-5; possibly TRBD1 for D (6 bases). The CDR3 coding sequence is TGTGCCAGCAGTCTCATAGGGGGGGATCAGCCCCAGCATTTT. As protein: CASSLIGGDQPQHF.